The 28 T cell receptor beta chains below come from one sample, sequenced in a study of lymphopenia after photon versus proton radiotherapy. TCRdb keeps only in-frame clones here, not all; method: immunoSEQ multiplex PCR. The sample records 160,000 or so clones, around nine tenths being singletons. The sequenced sample was peripheral blood, obtained from a patient treated with photon-based radiotherapy. The receptor set was obtained from a man in his fifties with gastric cancer.

V usage is TRBV27 and J usage is TRBJ2-7; the D gene could be TRBD1 or TRBD2 (6 bases each). V lost 0 bases, J lost 3 bases, and 12 bases lay in between. The CDR3 runs to 15 residues. Germline CDR1 and CDR2: MNHEY and SMNVEV (reference sequence). This CDR3 is CASSLSGGTFYEQYF. The DNA of the CDR3 is TGTGCCAGCAGTTTATCGGGGGGCACCTTCTACGAGCAGTACTTC.

V and J are TRBV7-2 and TRBJ1-5, with 9 bases that match TRBD1. Per germline, CDR1 SGHTA and CDR2 FQGNSA. The CDR3 totals 19 residues. Trimming at V came to 1 base and at J to 0 bases, leaving 10 bases not matched to a gene. The CDR3 here is CASSLVRDRAQYSNQPQHF. The DNA for the CDR3 is TGTGCCAGCAGCTTAGTAAGGGACAGGGCCCAATATAGCAATCAGCCCCAGCATTTT.

The chain has TRBV7-2 and TRBJ2-6, with 9 bases that match TRBD1. With 5 bases clipped from V and 0 bases from J, the junction kept 11 bases outside the gene matches. Germline V gene lookup returns CDR1 SGHTA and CDR2 FQGNSA. The CDR3 is 19 residues long. DNA for the CDR3: TGTGCCAGCAGCACGTCCTTGGGACAGGGCTCCTCTGGGGCCAACGTCCTGACTTTC. This gives the protein CASSTSLGQGSSGANVLTF.

The rearrangement joins TRBV9 to TRBJ1-1; 7 positions agree with TRBD1. Germline trimming cut 4 bases from V and 4 bases from J; bases unmatched to any gene: 10. The CDR3 has 15 amino acids. In germline, CDR1 is SGDLS, CDR2 YYNGEE. CDR3 bases: TGTGCCAGCAGCACCCTGACAGGGAAGGGCACTGAAGCTTTCTTT. Translation: CASSTLTGKGTEAFF.

This rearrangement joins TRBV6-5 to TRBJ2-1; 8 positions agree with TRBD2. With 7 bases clipped from V and 6 bases from J, the junction kept 8 bases outside the gene matches. Germline V gene sequence: CDR1 MNHEY, CDR2 SVGAGI. This CDR3 is 14 amino acids long. The CDR3 nucleotides are TGTGCCAGCAACCCCAGCGGGAGTCTCAATGAGCAGTTCTTC. It encodes CASNPSGSLNEQFF.

This clone was seen just once. The chain is built from TRBV10-3 and TRBJ2-3, with D perhaps TRBD2 (6 bases). Per germline, CDR1 ENHRY and CDR2 SYGVKD. This CDR3 contains 15 residues. The V gene lost 4 bases and the J gene lost 2 bases, with 13 bases spanning the gap. CDR3: CAISGPGGPTDTQYF. The CDR3 DNA is TGTGCCATCAGTGGCCCCGGAGGGCCCACAGATACGCAGTATTTT.

The chain recombines TRBV6-5 with TRBJ2-7, with 9 bases that match TRBD1. V trimming: 4 bases; J trimming: 4 bases; junction bases outside the gene matches: 8. This CDR3 is 15 amino acids long. Germline V gene sequence: CDR1 MNHEY, CDR2 SVGAGI. CDR3 loop: CASSSRDRARYEQYF. DNA for the CDR3: TGTGCCAGCAGTTCCCGGGACAGGGCTCGTTACGAGCAGTACTTC.

The gene calls are TRBV13 and TRBJ2-2, with D possibly called TRBD1 or TRBD2 (5 bases each). V lost 5 bases to trimming and J lost 1 base, with 14 bases between them. The V gene's germline CDR1 is PRHDT and CDR2 FYEKMQ (reference sequence). The CDR3 sequence is 16 residues long. The CDR3: CASSPTGTENTGELFF. The CDR3 nucleotides are TGTGCCAGCAGCCCAACCGGGACGGAGAACACCGGGGAGCTGTTTTTT.

The sample holds a few counts of this clone. Other DNA variants within this sample encode the same CDR3. CDR3 protein: CASSSGPSGNTIYF. DNA of the CDR3: TGTGCCAGCAGCTCCGGCCCGTCGGGAAACACCATATATTTT. The J gene is TRBJ1-3, the V gene TRBV7-2, with D uncertain. V was pared by 4 bases and J by 4 bases, with 11 bases between. The CDR3 extends over 14 amino acids. Germline values: CDR1 SGHTA, CDR2 FQGNSA.

A remark on this clone: This same CDR3 is encoded by further DNA sequences in the sample. V gene TRBV7-9 combines with J gene TRBJ2-3; 10 nucleotides align to TRBD2. J lost 1 base, V lost 2 bases, and 0 bases had no gene match. The CDR3 length is 15 residues. The germline V gene has CDR1 SEHNR and CDR2 FQNEAQ (reference sequence). Here the CDR3 reads CASSLLAGGTDTQYF. As DNA, the CDR3 is TGTGCCAGCAGCTTACTAGCGGGAGGCACAGATACGCAGTATTTT.

This sequence joins TRBV7-2 and TRBJ2-7; D ambiguous. Looked up from germline, CDR1 is SGHTA and CDR2 is FQGNSA. The V end lost 1 base, the J end lost 2 bases, and 12 bases lay between the germline ends. This CDR3 contains 15 residues. CDR3 in amino acids: CASSLGAQPPYEQYF. In nucleotides, the CDR3 is TGTGCCAGCAGCTTAGGGGCACAACCTCCCTACGAGCAGTACTTC.

V and J are TRBV6-1 and TRBJ1-5; the D is unclear. Between the trimmed V and J ends, which lost 2 bases and 6 bases, there was a span of 8 bases. CDR1 is MNHNS, CDR2 SASEGT, per germline. The CDR3 covers 13 residues. CDR3 in amino acids: CASSEPGGQPQHF. The CDR3 coding sequence is TGTGCCAGCAGTGAACCGGGCGGTCAGCCCCAGCATTTT.

The chain uses TRBV27 and TRBJ1-1, with a possible D match to TRBD1 (6 bases). Looked up from germline, CDR1 is MNHEY and CDR2 is SMNVEV (reference sequence). Between the trimmed V and J ends, which lost 3 bases and 1 base, there was a span of 12 bases. This CDR3 has 15 residues. The CDR3 is CASSFLRGPNTEAFF. CDR3 nucleotide sequence: TGTGCCAGCAGTTTCCTCAGGGGACCGAACACTGAAGCTTTCTTT.

The CDR3 DNA reads TGTGCCAGCAGTTCAAATAGCGGGAGTCGCTACGAGCAGTACTTC. The encoded protein is CASSSNSGSRYEQYF. This chain uses TRBV6-5 with TRBJ2-7; 9 bases are shared with TRBD2. V lost 4 bases, J lost 3 bases, and 7 bases stayed unmatched. Germline loops: CDR1 MNHEY, CDR2 SVGAGI. The length of the CDR3 is 15 residues.

In its sample, this clone was seen once. The chain recombines TRBV5-6 with TRBJ2-5, with D tentatively TRBD2 (7 bases). There are 16 residues in the CDR3. V shed 3 bases and J shed 5 bases, with 20 bases lying between them. CDR1 SGHDT and CDR2 YYEEEE come from the germline V gene. The CDR3 DNA reads as TGTGCCAGCAGCTGGGGAGGGACAAGGGGTGAGGAGACCCAGTACTTC. It encodes CASSWGGTRGEETQYF.

The V and J genes are TRBV5-1 and TRBJ2-7, with 10 positions matching TRBD1. J lost 2 bases, V lost 4 bases, and 3 bases had no gene match. The CDR3 spans 14 residues. CDR1 SGHRS and CDR2 YFSETQ come from the germline V gene. The CDR3 coding sequence is TGCGCCAGCAGCGCCGGACAGGGGGCCTACGAGCAGTACTTC. This translates into CASSAGQGAYEQYF.

In its sample, this clone was seen once. V gene TRBV5-1 combines with J gene TRBJ2-2; maybe TRBD2 (6 bases). This CDR3 region has 16 residues. V was cut by 3 bases and J by 5 bases, with 17 bases left in between. In germline, CDR1 is SGHRS, CDR2 YFSETQ. This CDR3 is CASSSGSLAQTGELFF. The CDR3, as DNA: TGCGCCAGCAGCTCCGGGAGTCTAGCTCAGACCGGGGAGCTGTTTTTT.

J is TRBJ2-1 and V is TRBV11-2; perhaps D is TRBD1 or TRBD2 (5 bases each). CDR3 length equals 15 residues. Germline V lookup: CDR1 SGHAT, CDR2 FQNNGV. V lost 1 base and J lost 8, with 15 bases in between. The CDR3 coding sequence is TGTGCCAGCAGCTTAGGTCCGGGACCAGCGGATGAGCAGTTCTTC. Translation: CASSLGPGPADEQFF.

V usage is TRBV7-2 and J usage is TRBJ2-3; maybe TRBD2 (6 bases). Germline loops: CDR1 SGHTA, CDR2 FQGNSA. This CDR3 is 12 amino acids long. Trimming took 3 bases from V and 9 from J, leaving 10 bases between them. DNA of the CDR3: TGTGCCAGCAGCTTGTACCGGGAGACGCAGTATTTT. Its translation is CASSLYRETQYF.

The chain recombines TRBV4-1 with TRBJ1-4; TRBD1 matches 7 bases. This CDR3 contains 19 residues. V gave up 2 bases and J gave up 7 bases; unmatched junction bases: 19. Germline assignment: CDR1 MGHRA and CDR2 YSYEKL. In DNA form, the CDR3 reads TGCGCCAGCAGCCAATGGACAGGTTCACGGCGGAAGATATTTGAAAAACTGTTTTTT. Residues: CASSQWTGSRRKIFEKLFF.

This chain links TRBV5-1 with TRBJ2-2; D ambiguous. In germline, CDR1 is SGHRS, CDR2 YFSETQ. V was cut by 0 bases and J by 3 bases, with 9 bases left in between. This CDR3 contains 15 residues. The CDR3 DNA is TGCGCCAGCAGCTTGGGCTTTTTGGACACCGGGGAGCTGTTTTTT. Translated, it gives CASSLGFLDTGELFF.

This chain joins TRBV28 and TRBJ1-5, with D maybe TRBD1 (6 bases). The germline V and J ends were trimmed by 5 bases and 6 bases, with 20 bases remaining between them. Germline values: CDR1 MDHEN, CDR2 SYDVKM. The CDR3 sequence is 16 residues long. CDR3 sequence (DNA): TGTGCCAGCAGTACTATCGCCGCGGGGGGCGGTCAGCCCCAGCATTTT. Translated, it gives CASSTIAAGGGQPQHF.

The rearrangement uses TRBV9 and TRBJ1-3; D remains unclear. V gave up 3 bases and J gave up 3 bases, with 16 bases separating them. CDR1 SGDLS and CDR2 YYNGEE come from the germline V gene. The CDR3 totals 16 residues. The CDR3 coding sequence is TGTGCCAGCAGCGGTCCAGGAGGCTACCTTGGAAACACCATATATTTT. Its translation: CASSGPGGYLGNTIYF. The whole variable domain, filled in from reference TRBV9 and TRBJ1-3, reads DSGVTQTPKHLITATGQRVTLRCSPRSGDLSVYWYQQSLDQGLQFLIQYYNGEERAKGNILERFSAQQFPDLHSELNLSSLELGDSALYFCASSGPGGYLGNTIYFGEGSWLTVV.

The chain joins TRBV6-1 to TRBJ2-7, with 15 bases aligning to TRBD2. V dropped 1 base and J dropped 3; count of bases not matched to a gene: 1. From germline, CDR1 is MNHNS and CDR2 SASEGT. This CDR3 is built from 16 residues. CDR3 coding DNA: TGTGCCAGCAGTGAAGGGACTAGCGGGAGGGGCTACGAGCAGTACTTC. Translating it yields CASSEGTSGRGYEQYF.

The chain is built from TRBV18 and TRBJ2-3; no clear D gene. The CDR3 has 14 amino acids. From germline, CDR1 is KGHSH and CDR2 LQKENI. The V end was cut by 0 bases, the J end by 1 base, with 5 bases between. CDR3 coding DNA: TGTGCCAGCTCACCACCGGTCGGCACAGATACGCAGTATTTT. As protein: CASSPPVGTDTQYF. Full variable domain (outside the CDR3, taken from reference TRBV18 and TRBJ2-3): NAGVMQNPRHLVRRRGQEARLRCSPMKGHSHVYWYRQLPEEGLKFMVYLQKENIIDESGMPKERFSAEFPKEGPSILRIQQVVRGDSAAYFCASSPPVGTDTQYFGPGTRLTVL.

The chain uses TRBV7-2 and TRBJ1-5; no clear D gene. There are 15 residues in the CDR3. Germline V gene lookup returns CDR1 SGHTA and CDR2 FQGNSA. V lost 3 bases to trimming and J lost 2 bases, with 11 bases between them. The CDR3 bases are TGTGCCAGCAGCTTTCAGTTGGTTGGCAATCAGCCCCAGCATTTT. Translation: CASSFQLVGNQPQHF.

The chain links TRBV30 to TRBJ2-7; D may be TRBD2 (6 bases). The CDR3 extends over 16 amino acids. Germline lookup yields CDR1 GTSNPN and CDR2 SVGIG (reference sequence). Between the trimmed V and J ends, which lost 5 bases and 0 bases, there was a span of 20 bases. The CDR3 protein is CAWEKLADSPSYEQYF. In DNA, the CDR3 is TGTGCCTGGGAAAAACTAGCTGACTCCCCCTCCTACGAGCAGTACTTC.

The chain recombines TRBV7-9 with TRBJ2-1, with D tentatively TRBD1 (6 bases). Trimming left V 2 bases short and J 7 bases short, with 18 bases between. Germline V lookup: CDR1 SEHNR, CDR2 FQNEAQ (reference sequence). The CDR3 sequence is 16 residues long. The CDR3: CASSLFPWTATNEQFF. The CDR3 DNA reads TGTGCCAGCAGCTTATTCCCCTGGACAGCTACGAATGAGCAGTTCTTC.